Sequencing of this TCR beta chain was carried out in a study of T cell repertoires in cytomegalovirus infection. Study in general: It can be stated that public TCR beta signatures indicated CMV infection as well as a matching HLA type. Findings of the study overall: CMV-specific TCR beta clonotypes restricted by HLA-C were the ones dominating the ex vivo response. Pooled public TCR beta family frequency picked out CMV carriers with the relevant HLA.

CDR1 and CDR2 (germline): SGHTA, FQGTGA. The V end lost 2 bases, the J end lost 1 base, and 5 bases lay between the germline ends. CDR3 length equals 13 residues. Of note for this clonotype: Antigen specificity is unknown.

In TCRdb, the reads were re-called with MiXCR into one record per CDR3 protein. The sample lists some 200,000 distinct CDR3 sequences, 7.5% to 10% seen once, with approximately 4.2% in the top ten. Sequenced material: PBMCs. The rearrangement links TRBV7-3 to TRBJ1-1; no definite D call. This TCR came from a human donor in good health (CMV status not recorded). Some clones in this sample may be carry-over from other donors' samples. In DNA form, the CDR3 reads TGTGCCAGCAGCTTATACCAGAACACTGAAGCTTTCTTT. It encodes CASSLYQNTEAFF.